This TCR beta chain came from a study of cytomegalovirus exposure and HLA in healthy donors (dated by TCRdb to 2017 to 2019). About the full investigation: In an earlier analysis of 587 of the donors, approximately 300 Gb of sequence data and some 100 million unique TCR beta sequences from about 179 million T cells were reported. In the later analysis, no new phenotypic data were used to find candidate immune exposures; instead, reliance was placed on TCR beta sequences and their occurrence across donors. A later genetic analysis took genome-wide SNP genotypes for 398 of the 666 donors and used that subset as a discovery cohort. Among the roughly 380 genotyped donors, about 83% belonged to the genetic ancestry cluster associated with self-reported Caucasian donors. Roughly 5 DR-DQ haplotypes were handled as single units for association and clustering, since linkage in the cohort was strong. Both class I and class II loci were covered by HLA typing, at four-digit resolution. A separate validation cohort of about 110 different subjects was used in addition to the approximately 640-subject first cohort. To predict cytomegalovirus infection status, the study combined high-throughput TCR immunosequencing, statistical association of individual TCRs with disease status, and machine learning. The number of donors typed differed by locus, with about 629-640 for A, B, C, DRB1 and DQB1, around 520 for DQA1, about 610 for DPA1, and over 400 for DPB1. Among some 400 genotyped donors of the cohort, an average of roughly 230,000 unique TCR beta nucleotide sequences was sequenced per donor, of which roughly 18% were non-productive. Donor age, sex, ethnicity and CMV serostatus were compiled alongside the repertoire data. Using immunosequencing, the study profiled T cell repertoires from fewer than 850 subjects and related those repertoires to cytomegalovirus serostatus. In an earlier analysis of roughly 540 of the donors, high-throughput TCR beta sequencing was used to judge whether each TCR beta V gene segment behaved as functional or pseudogenic. The study aimed to test whether signatures of past pathogen exposure could be identified by cataloging public T cell receptors. A later analysis re-examined previously published TCR beta repertoires from around 670 donors and added high-resolution HLA genotyping to investigate patterns of TCR occurrence. An early release that covered some 630 HLA-typed donors contained approximately 320 gigabases of sequencing data and 75 million to 100 million unique TCR sequences. All discovery cohort repertoires had been generated on a single sequencing platform. What the study reported, not specific to this receptor: V-gene and J-gene trimming of TCR beta chains was associated with a missense DCLRE1C variant in a later genetic analysis, and the association was replicated in an independent cohort. A further reported finding was that TCR beta sequences accurately predicted the HLA-A and HLA-B alleles for most subjects in the first cohort. In a later analysis, HLA-associated TCR beta chains showed more clonal expansion and lower generation probabilities than non-associated chains that were equally common. The study gave a list of more than 150 TCR beta chains associated with cytomegalovirus. The authors suggested that the approach could potentially be generalized to other disease states and immunological phenotypes. A few of the identified cytomegalovirus-associated TCR beta chains were confirmed in vitro to be specific for cytomegalovirus antigens. Assigning TCR associations to individual alleles was difficult when HLA alleles, especially DR and DQ, strongly co-occurred. In an earlier analysis of approximately 590 of the donors, most TCR beta V segments were observed in productive rearrangements about 87% or about 30% of the time, broadly matching IMGT annotations. The cohort was sequenced for TCR beta chains only, and without alpha or paired-chain data the features that could be detected were limited. Across donors, most TCR sequences were observed very rarely, whereas some public TCRs were present in many individuals. Linkage disequilibrium might explain the correlated functional status among segregating V segments, but an unknown experimental factor could not be ruled out. A later analysis found that most CMV-associated TCR beta chains appeared HLA-restricted, with HLA associations seemingly driven largely by CMV exposure. A later genetic analysis reported fewer N-insertions in productive TCRs among donors in an Asian-associated ancestry cluster than the approximately 670-donor mean. A later analysis reported that several top co-occurrence clusters appeared linked to parvovirus B19, influenza, CMV and Epstein-Barr virus. According to a later analysis, TCR association rates differed among HLA loci, with DRB1 alleles showing the most associated TCRs and HLA-C alleles showing the fewest. At a false discovery rate of 0.05, a later analysis linked fewer than 20,000 TCR beta sequences to specific HLA alleles. The classifier was reported to diagnose cytomegalovirus status with high specificity and sensitivity in both the original cohort and the validation cohort. The presence/absence analyses assumed that sequencing depth was roughly uniform across donors, and that assumption may not be true. For the cohort, immune exposure information was limited to CMV serostatus. The sequencing pipeline was judged likely to have produced a cluster of highly shared sequence variants as a technical artifact. About 17 rarely observed V segments, including chromosome 9 orphons, were excluded from the earlier analysis of about 610 of the donors because counts were too low. Because some donors lacked HLA typing at each locus, the association tests relied only on the typed subset. The 87-base-pair reads could not distinguish some IMGT-functional V segments, including TRBV6-2 and TRBV6-3, so those segments were excluded.

Library method: the immunoSEQ multiplex PCR assay. The multiplex PCR relied on a mix of 60 forward primers for TCR Vbeta segments and 13 reverse primers for TCR Jbeta segments. A multiplex PCR assay on genomic DNA amplified the CDR3 region of rearranged TCR beta genes. On the Illumina HiSeq System, the amplified TCR beta libraries were sequenced as 87-base-pair reads. In the authors' own workflow: In a later analysis, approximately 74 million unique TCR beta chains were counted across the approximately 640 repertoires, and about 10 million of these chains were shared by at least two donors. A nearest-neighbor algorithm error-corrected the raw reads and collapsed the reads into unique sequences, merging closely related sequences to remove PCR and sequencing errors. To assign V, D and J gene segments, CDR3 sequences were aligned to IMGT reference sequences. For a sequence to be retained, at least a six-nucleotide match to both a V gene segment and a J gene segment was required. A rearrangement was called productive if the CDR3 had no stop codons and remained in frame with V and J, and every other rearrangement was called non-productive. CDR3 was defined by IMGT convention, running from the second conserved V-encoded cysteine to the conserved J-encoded phenylalanine. Sequences without an unambiguous match to a single V gene segment were excluded from the earlier analysis of 450 to 650 of the donors. An earlier analysis of 587 of the donors classified V segments as functional when productive rearrangements were above 56.7% and as segregating when the standard deviation between donors was above 5%. A statistical classification framework was built for diagnosing cytomegalovirus status from the catalog of TCR beta chain sequences. In a later analysis, TCR nucleotide sequences were compared against IMGT/GENE-DB human TR gene sequences so that V and J genes could be assigned. In a later analysis, CDR3 sequences and most-parsimonious VDJ recombination scenarios were assigned using the TCRdist pipeline. In a later analysis, each TCR beta chain was defined by its CDR3 amino acid sequence together with its V-gene family, and reads lacking a unique V-gene family were excluded. A later analysis removed several hundred highly shared, low-generation-probability nucleotide sequences to deal with suspected cross-contamination and a sequencing artifact. In a later analysis, a clonal expansion index was calculated for each public chain from normalized within-repertoire ranks of inferred template counts. Generation probabilities in a later analysis came from a VDJ recombination model fitted to out-of-frame rearrangements, and those results were checked against IGoR. A later analysis scored TCR-TCR, TCR-HLA and TCR-CMV co-occurrence with hypergeometric tests, applying a repertoire-size bias correction to TCR pairs. False discovery rates were estimated in a later analysis by permuting HLA or CMV assignments 20 times. In a later analysis, co-occurring TCRs were grouped using DBSCAN, and TCRdist sequence similarity was added for clustering within HLA-allele-positive subsets. Repertoires with fewer than 30,000 or more than 120,000 public chains were left out of co-occurrence clustering, as were several repertoires with anomalous nucleotide sharing. Entries here come from immuneACCESS through TCRdb and include only in-frame sequences with V and J called. Some clones fail to appear in such tables; in the studies checked, an unresolved V gene covers under half of the shortfall, and the cause of the remainder is unknown. The V and J calls and clone size come from that table; D and trimming were worked out from the DNA. This sample has 170,000 or so clones in its table, and 70% to 85% of those were observed once. In total, the top ten clones hold approximately 1.6% of the sample.

CDR3 length: 15 amino acids, cysteine to phenylalanine. Just CDR3 DNA is preserved here, 45 bases in frame from base 1. Trimming at the junction amounts to 0 bases on V and 2 bases on J, and the germline ends lie 11 bases apart. As encoded in the germline V gene, CDR1 is SGDLS while CDR2 is YYNGEE. On this clone: The antigen it binds to is not known. Per-nucleotide qualities are absent, and no much larger clonotype sits a single base away.

The cohort was made up of approximately 700 healthy bone marrow donors. All cohort members were sampled while nominally healthy, although unrecorded immune exposures were likely present. The donor tested CMV seronegative and was one of the 352 seronegative cohort members. Every donor gave a peripheral blood sample, and the peripheral blood mononuclear cells from that sample were used for TCR beta sequencing. The Qiagen DNeasy Blood Extraction Kit was used to extract genomic DNA from the blood cell samples. The rearrangement combines TRBV9 with TRBJ2-5; the D gene cannot be named for sure. This TCR was sampled from a woman in her twenties or thirties in good health and CMV-seronegative. Sequenced material: PBMCs. The DNA is TGTGCCAGCAGCGTAGGATCAACAGAACAAGAGACCCAGTACTTC. It translates to CASSVGSTEQETQYF.